This T cell receptor (beta chain) is drawn from a study of CD8 T cells in ankylosing spondylitis. The CDR3 spans 18 residues. The V end lost 4 bases, the J end lost 5 bases, and 24 bases lay between the germline ends. Per the germline V gene, CDR1 is SGDLS and CDR2 is YYNGEE. Study-level results: A TCR beta motif made of eight highly homologous variants seemed typical of ankylosing spondylitis blood. A subset of motif variants has previously been described in the synovial fluid and blood of reactive arthritis.

TCRdb fed the 5' RACE reads into MiXCR, producing one record per CDR3 protein. The sample lists about 42,000 distinct CDR3 sequences; around 3.8% were seen once. In this sample, this clonotype turned up a few times. Its target is unknown. V gene TRBV9 combines with J gene TRBJ2-2; D is uncertain. Sequencing input: blood, either unsorted or a sorted T cell fraction (not recorded which). The TCR originated in a female donor with ankylosing spondylitis or in good health (not recorded which). The CDR3 is CASSPLPPAKILTGELFF. The CDR3 coding sequence is TGTGCCAGCAGCCCACTCCCCCCAGCTAAGATATTAACCGGGGAGCTGTTTTTT.